This T cell receptor (beta chain) originates from a study of blood T cell repertoires in COVID-19. The wider study: Samples representing acute and convalescent COVID-19 were sourced from the United States, Italy and Spain.

This clone came up once. The method was immunoSEQ multiplex PCR; TCRdb's version includes in-frame clones alone and lacks a portion of them. The data contain under 65,000 clones, 82% of them singletons. This CDR3 has 18 residues. V trimming: 0 bases; J trimming: 4 bases; junction bases outside the gene matches: 8. Germline values: CDR1 WNHNN, CDR2 SYGVQD (reference sequence). The sequenced sample was peripheral blood. The rearrangement links TRBV10-1 to TRBJ2-1; 11 bases are shared with TRBD2. The receptor was isolated from a woman in her sixties with acute or convalescent COVID-19. This CDR3 reads CASSESWTSGLLYNEQFF. CDR3 coding DNA: TGCGCCAGCAGTGAGTCTTGGACTAGCGGGTTGCTTTACAATGAGCAGTTCTTC.